A single TCR beta chain is shown here with its context. Measured with immunoSEQ multiplex PCR; TCRdb has only the in-frame clones, and not every one. The table shows about 200,000 clones, with 80% to 90% occurring only once. The sample is drawn from a study of blood T cell repertoires in COVID-19. The CDR3 has 15 residues. The germline V and J ends were trimmed by 4 bases and 8 bases, with 17 bases remaining between them. CDR1 and CDR2 from the germline V gene are SGHNT and YENEEA. The genes are TRBV11-3 and TRBJ2-2, with D possibly matching TRBD1 (5 bases). The source material was peripheral blood. The TCR was taken from a woman in her forties or fifties with active or convalescent COVID-19. Here the CDR3 DNA reads TGTGCCAGCAGCTCACGCGACAGCCCCGGTGGGGAGCTGTTTTTT. Amino acids: CASSSRDSPGGELFF. The whole variable domain, remainder taken from reference TRBV11-3 and TRBJ2-2, is EAGVVQSPRYKIIEKKQPVAFWCNPISGHNTLYWYLQNLGQGPELLIRYENEEAVDDSQLPKDRFSAERLKGVDSTLKIQPAELGDSAVYLCASSSRDSPGGELFFGEGSRLTVL.